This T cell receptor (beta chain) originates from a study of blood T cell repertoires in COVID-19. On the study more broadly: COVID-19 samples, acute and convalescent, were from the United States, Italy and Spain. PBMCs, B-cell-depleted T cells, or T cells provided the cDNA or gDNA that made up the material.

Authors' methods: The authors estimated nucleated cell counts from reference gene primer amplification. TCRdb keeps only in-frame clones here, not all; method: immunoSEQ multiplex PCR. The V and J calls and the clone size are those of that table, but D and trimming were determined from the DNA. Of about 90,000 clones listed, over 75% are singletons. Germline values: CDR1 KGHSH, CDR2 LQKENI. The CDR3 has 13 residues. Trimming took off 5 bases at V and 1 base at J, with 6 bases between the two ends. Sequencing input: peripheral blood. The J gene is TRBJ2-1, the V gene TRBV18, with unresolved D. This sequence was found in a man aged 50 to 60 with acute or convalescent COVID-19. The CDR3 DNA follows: TGTGCCAGCTCAGCCGGTTCCTACAATGAGCAGTTCTTC. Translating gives CASSAGSYNEQFF.